This T cell receptor beta chain appears in the sequencing data of a study of blood T cell repertoires in COVID-19. The assay was immunoSEQ multiplex PCR, and TCRdb's table has in-frame clones only and misses some. The sample records about 200,000 clones, around four fifths being singletons. What was sequenced was peripheral blood. The sequence derives from a woman aged 45-60 years with active or convalescent COVID-19.

The CDR3 coding sequence is TGTGCCAGCAGGGTTCCTGGGAGGGCCACTGAAGCTTTCTTT. It specifies CASRVPGRATEAFF. The J gene is TRBJ1-1, the V gene TRBV28, with D uncertain. This CDR3 region has 14 residues. With 6 bases removed from V and 4 bases from J, the gap between germline ends came to 15 bases. CDR1 and CDR2 from the germline V gene are MDHEN and SYDVKM.